Sequencing of this T cell receptor beta chain was carried out in a study of cytomegalovirus exposure and HLA in healthy donors listed by TCRdb under 2017. Concerning the study at large: According to an earlier analysis of 450 to 650 of the donors, about 190 million T cells yielded roughly 100 million unique TCR beta sequences and approximately 300 Gb of sequence data. Approximately 310 gigabases of sequencing data and around 87 million unique TCR sequences were included in an early release covering about 700 HLA-typed donors. Of the 398 genotyped donors, roughly 85% fell in the genetic ancestry cluster associated with self-reported Caucasian donors. The study aimed to test whether cataloging public T cell receptors could reveal signatures of past pathogen exposure. The study profiled the T cell repertoires of more than 500 subjects by immunosequencing and related them to cytomegalovirus serostatus. Besides the first cohort of hundreds of subjects, a separate validation cohort made up of roughly 120 different subjects was used. To predict cytomegalovirus infection status, the study combined high-throughput TCR immunosequencing, statistical association of individual TCRs with disease status, and machine learning. A later analysis re-examined previously published TCR beta repertoires from 600 to 700 donors and added high-resolution HLA genotyping to investigate patterns of TCR occurrence. In the later analysis, no new phenotypic data were used to find candidate immune exposures; instead, reliance was placed on TCR beta sequences and their occurrence across donors. In an earlier analysis of 500 to 650 of the donors, high-throughput TCR beta sequencing was used to judge whether each TCR beta V gene segment behaved as functional or pseudogenic. Donor age, sex, ethnicity and CMV serostatus were compiled together with the repertoire data. In a later genetic analysis, genome-wide SNP genotypes for about 55% of the roughly 700 donors were used, and that subset was treated as a discovery cohort. All discovery cohort repertoires had been generated on a single sequencing platform. HLA typing included class I and class II loci at four-digit resolution. The number of typed donors differed by locus: about 620-640 for A, B, C, DRB1 and DQB1; roughly 510 for DQA1; around 580 for DPA1; and 400 to 480 for DPB1. Four to six DR-DQ haplotypes were handled as single units for association and clustering because linkage in the cohort was strong. On average, approximately 250,000 unique TCR beta nucleotide sequences were sequenced per donor among a few hundred genotyped donors of the cohort, with roughly 19% of those sequences being non-productive.

The cohort comprised some 680 healthy bone marrow donors. All cohort members were sampled while nominally healthy, although unrecorded immune exposures were likely present. The donor tested CMV seronegative and was one of the 352 seronegative cohort members. Every donor gave a peripheral blood sample, and the peripheral blood mononuclear cells from that sample were used for TCR beta sequencing. Genomic DNA extraction from the blood cell samples was performed with the Qiagen DNeasy Blood Extraction Kit. Study-wide findings and limitations: CMV serostatus was the only immune exposure information available for the cohort. A further reported finding was that TCR beta sequences accurately predicted the HLA-A and HLA-B alleles for most subjects in the first cohort. Specific HLA alleles were associated with 15,000 to 20,000 TCR beta sequences at a false discovery rate of 0.05 in a later analysis. While some public TCRs were present in many individuals, most TCR sequences turned up only very rarely across donors. Because HLA typing was unavailable for some donors at each locus, only the typed subset was used in association tests. In the study, some 180 TCR beta chains were listed as associated with cytomegalovirus. When HLA alleles, especially DR and DQ, strongly co-occurred, TCR associations were difficult to assign to individual alleles. The 87-base-pair reads could not distinguish some IMGT-functional V segments, including TRBV6-2 and TRBV6-3, so those segments were excluded. Because counts were too low, about 18 rarely observed V segments, including chromosome 9 orphons, were excluded from the earlier analysis of 587 of the donors. A cluster of highly shared sequence variants was judged likely to represent a technical artifact of the sequencing pipeline. In this cohort, only TCR beta chains were sequenced, and detectable features were limited by the absence of alpha or paired-chain data. Presence/absence analyses assumed roughly uniform sequencing depth across donors, an assumption that may not hold. The authors suggested that the approach could potentially be extended to other disease states and immunological phenotypes. Correlated functional status among segregating V segments might reflect linkage disequilibrium, but an unknown experimental factor could not be ruled out. The classifier was reported to diagnose cytomegalovirus status with high specificity and sensitivity in both the original cohort and the validation cohort. A later analysis found that most CMV-associated TCR beta chains appeared HLA-restricted, with HLA associations seemingly driven largely by CMV exposure. In vitro tests confirmed that three of the cytomegalovirus-associated TCR beta chains recognize cytomegalovirus antigens. Broadly in line with IMGT annotations, most TCR beta V segments showed up in productive rearrangements about 90% or about 30% of the time in an earlier analysis of 587 of the donors. Compared with the approximately 700-donor mean, donors in an Asian-associated ancestry cluster had fewer N-insertions in productive TCRs, according to a later genetic analysis. In a later analysis, TCR association rates were found to vary across HLA loci, with the most associated TCRs seen for DRB1 alleles and the fewest for HLA-C alleles. Compared with equally common non-associated chains, HLA-associated TCR beta chains in a later analysis were more clonally expanded and had lower generation probabilities. An association between a missense DCLRE1C variant and V-gene and J-gene trimming of TCR beta chains was found in a later genetic analysis and replicated in an independent cohort. Several of the top co-occurrence clusters appeared to be linked to parvovirus B19, influenza, CMV and Epstein-Barr virus, according to a later analysis.

Receptor amplification or capture employed the immunoSEQ multiplex PCR assay. The multiplex PCR relied on a mix of 60 forward primers for TCR Vbeta segments and 13 reverse primers for TCR Jbeta segments. A multiplex PCR assay on genomic DNA amplified the CDR3 region of rearranged TCR beta genes. The Illumina HiSeq System was used to sequence the amplified TCR beta libraries as 87-base-pair reads. The authors' analysis ran thus. Across the 670 or so repertoires, a later analysis counted 80 million or so unique TCR beta chains, roughly 11 million of which were shared by at least two donors. To remove PCR and sequencing errors, raw reads were error-corrected and collapsed into unique sequences using a nearest-neighbor algorithm that merged closely related sequences. Alignment of CDR3 sequences to IMGT reference sequences was used to assign V, D and J gene segments. For a sequence to be retained, a match of at least six nucleotides to both a V gene segment and a J gene segment was required. Rearrangements were classified as productive when the CDR3 lacked stop codons and remained in frame with V and J, and all other rearrangements were classified as non-productive. Following IMGT convention, CDR3 was defined as the stretch from the second conserved V-encoded cysteine up to the conserved J-encoded phenylalanine. Sequences without an unambiguous match to a single V gene segment were excluded from the earlier analysis of about 600 of the donors. An earlier analysis of roughly 590 of the donors called V segments functional above 56.7% productive rearrangements and segregating when the between-donor standard deviation exceeded 5%. A statistical classification framework was built for diagnosing cytomegalovirus status from the catalog of TCR beta chain sequences. A later analysis assigned V and J genes by comparing TCR nucleotide sequences with IMGT/GENE-DB human TR gene sequences. In a later analysis, CDR3 sequences and most-parsimonious VDJ recombination scenarios were assigned using the TCRdist pipeline. A later analysis defined each TCR beta chain by its CDR3 amino acid sequence plus V-gene family, and excluded reads lacking a unique V-gene family. A later analysis removed 500 to 600 highly shared, low-generation-probability nucleotide sequences to deal with suspected cross-contamination and a sequencing artifact. In a later analysis, a clonal expansion index for each public chain was calculated from normalized within-repertoire ranks of inferred template counts. A later analysis computed generation probabilities with a VDJ recombination model fitted to out-of-frame rearrangements, and checked the results against IGoR. In a later analysis, TCR-TCR, TCR-HLA and TCR-CMV co-occurrence was scored with hypergeometric tests, and a repertoire-size bias correction was applied to TCR pairs. In a later analysis, false discovery rates were estimated by permuting HLA or CMV assignments 20 times. In a later analysis, co-occurring TCRs were grouped using DBSCAN, with TCRdist sequence similarity added in when clustering inside HLA-allele-positive subsets. Repertoires with fewer than 30,000 or more than 120,000 public chains, plus five repertoires with anomalous nucleotide sharing, were excluded from co-occurrence clustering. The source is immuneACCESS, and TCRdb retained only in-frame sequences with V and J called. Part of the clones is not carried over; for the studies checked, unresolved V genes explain less than half of this, and the remainder is unexplained. V and J calls and clone size are as listed in that table; D and trimming were resolved from the DNA. In all, the sample holds roughly 200,000 clones, and roughly 80% of those were seen once. The ten top clones hold about 2.6% of the sample.

From cysteine to phenylalanine, the CDR3 is 14 amino acids long. Only the CDR3 region is kept as DNA, spanning 42 bases read in frame from base 1. The junction shows trimming of 3 bases on V and 5 bases on J, plus 13 bases between the germline ends. CDR1 and CDR2 are read off the germline V gene as SNHLY and FYNNEI. As for this clone: Its recognized antigen is unknown. No base-level quality is on record; no much larger clone is a single base apart.

The rearrangement combines TRBV2 with TRBJ1-2; the D segment could be TRBD1, given 6 matching bases. Sequences were obtained from PBMCs. This sequence was found in a female donor in good health and CMV-seronegative. The CDR3 amino acid sequence is: CASSEAEGGYGYTF. The DNA sequence is as follows: TGTGCCAGCAGTGAGGCGGAGGGGGGGTATGGCTACACCTTC.